Sequencing of this T cell receptor (beta chain) was carried out in a study of blood T cell repertoires in COVID-19. The germline V and J ends were trimmed by 4 bases and 4 bases, with 15 bases remaining between them. Germline values: CDR1 SGHDT, CDR2 YYEEEE. The CDR3 sequence is 15 residues long. Clones were read by immunoSEQ multiplex PCR, and TCRdb kept only the in-frame ones, dropping some. The top ten clones hold over 35% of a sample with about 74,000 clones, roughly four fifths of them seen once. The specimen was peripheral blood. The chain is built from TRBV5-6 and TRBJ1-3, with a tentative D call TRBD1 (5 bases). This clonotype originated in an older man with acute or convalescent COVID-19. The CDR3: CASSEDSFRGNTIYF. The CDR3 bases are TGTGCCAGCAGCGAAGACAGCTTTCGAGGAAACACCATATATTTT.